This TCR beta chain comes out of a study of shared clonotypes between healthy human individuals. Generated by immunoSEQ multiplex PCR, the TCRdb table keeps only in-frame clones and is missing some. The data hold 1,400,000 or so clones, with around 98.5% observed a single time. The CDR3 is made up of 14 amino acids. V was pared by 2 bases and J by 5 bases, with 11 bases between. The germline gives CDR1 MGHDK, CDR2 SYGVNS. The gene calls are TRBV25-1 and TRBJ2-3; D is perhaps TRBD2 (5 bases). The sample consisted of naive CD4+ T cells sorted from blood. Stated subset: CD45RA+ positively selected. The origin of this receptor is a man in his thirties or forties in good health. CDR3 coding DNA: TGTGCCAGCAGTGAACTCGGGAACGGAGATACGCAGTATTTT. Protein: CASSELGNGDTQYF.